The TCR beta chain under discussion was sequenced for a study of blood T cell repertoires in COVID-19. For the study at large: COVID-19 samples, acute and convalescent, were from the United States, Italy and Spain. T cells, B-cell-depleted T cells, or PBMCs supplied cDNA or gDNA.

With 3 bases clipped from V and 4 bases from J, the junction kept 17 bases outside the gene matches. CDR3 length: 20 residues. Germline V gives CDR1 MNHEY, CDR2 SMNVEV (reference sequence). In the study's own analysis: Counts of nucleated cells, estimated from reference gene primer amplification, were obtained. Libraries were prepared by immunoSEQ multiplex PCR; TCRdb keeps only in-frame clonotypes and omits some of them. V and J calls and clone size are copied from that table; D and trimming were computed from the DNA. Of 65,000 to 95,000 clones listed, 88% were seen once; the top ten hold around 6.6%.

Sequences were obtained from peripheral blood. This sequence was found in a man aged 65 to 79 with acute or convalescent COVID-19. The rearrangement uses TRBV27 and TRBJ2-2, with 10 nucleotides matching TRBD2. The CDR3 DNA reads TGTGCCAGCAGTTTGTATGGTCGAGCGGGGGGGCTGGTTGGCACCGGGGAGCTGTTTTTT. Amino acids: CASSLYGRAGGLVGTGELFF.